These 16 T cell receptor beta chains share one sample of origin, sequenced in a study of T-cell reconstitution after alpha-beta-depleted transplantation in children. Unique molecular identifiers were incorporated into the prepared TCRbeta library. MiXCR, applied by TCRdb to the PCR reads, yields one record per CDR3 protein. The sample records 490,000 or so distinct CDR3 sequences, roughly an eighth being singletons. This sample comprised PBMCs from the stem cell graft donor, obtained from the stem cell graft. Receptors were obtained from a human donor who donated a stem cell graft to a child with combined immunodeficiency.

J is TRBJ1-2 and V is TRBV29-1; possible D gene TRBD1, 5 bases. CDR1 is SQVTM, CDR2 ANQGSEA, per germline. V dropped 0 bases and J dropped 0 bases, with 14 bases sitting between them. The CDR3 is 16 amino acids. CDR3 protein: CSVEDQGGETNYGYTF. CDR3 DNA: TGCAGCGTTGAAGATCAAGGAGGGGAGACTAACTATGGCTACACCTTC.

V gene TRBV4-3 combines with J gene TRBJ2-1; 8 nucleotides align to TRBD1. This CDR3 has 15 residues. Germline CDR1 and CDR2: LGHNA and YSLEER. V lost 0 bases to trimming and J lost 5 bases; unmatched junction nucleotides: 3. CDR3 amino acids: CASSQEDRDDNEQFF. The CDR3, as DNA: TGCGCCAGCAGCCAAGAGGACAGGGATGACAATGAGCAGTTCTTC.

The chain links TRBV5-4 to TRBJ2-7; D is possibly TRBD1 or TRBD2 (5 bases each). V lost 3 bases to trimming and J lost 7 bases, with 14 bases between them. Germline V gives CDR1 SGHNT, CDR2 YYREEE (reference sequence). This CDR3 has 13 amino acids. CDR3 nucleotides: TGTGCCAGCAGCTCACTTCCCTGGGGGGAGCAGTACTTC. Residues: CASSSLPWGEQYF.

This clonotype was seen a handful of times. CDR3 sequence (DNA): TGCAGCGTCCTAGGACTGGGGGGGCGCGTCACCGGGGAGCTGTTTTTT. Amino acids: CSVLGLGGRVTGELFF. V usage is TRBV29-1 and J usage is TRBJ2-2; tentative D call: TRBD2 (7 bases). Per the germline V gene, CDR1 is SQVTM and CDR2 is ANQGSEA. CDR3 length equals 16 residues. V was pared by 6 bases and J by 4 bases, with 21 bases between.

This clonotype was counted ten times or more. The chain has TRBV4-3 and TRBJ2-1; D call uncertain. V was cut by 1 base and J by 0 bases, with 4 bases left in between. The germline gives CDR1 LGHNA, CDR2 YSLEER. The CDR3 extends over 14 amino acids. CDR3 loop: CASSQGYSYNEQFF. The DNA of the CDR3 is TGCGCCAGCAGCCAAGGGTACTCCTACAATGAGCAGTTCTTC.

The table lists this clonotype with a few counts. This sequence joins TRBV6-5 and TRBJ1-5, with TRBD1 matching over 7 bases. Per germline, CDR1 MNHEY and CDR2 SVGAGI. The CDR3 totals 16 residues. V trimming: 5 bases; J trimming: 9 bases; junction bases outside the gene matches: 16. The CDR3 DNA sequence: TGTGCCAGCAGTACACCACAGGGGTTAGGGCCAGGGCCCCAGCATTTT. Protein product: CASSTPQGLGPGPQHF.

There are a few counts of this clonotype. The DNA of the CDR3 is TGTGCCTGGTCAGCGGGTTACAATGAGCAGTTCTTC. Protein product: CAWSAGYNEQFF. The V gene is TRBV30, the J gene TRBJ2-1, with a possible D match to TRBD2 (6 bases). V lost 5 bases to trimming and J lost 4 bases, with 9 bases between them. The CDR3 covers 12 residues. From germline, CDR1 is GTSNPN and CDR2 SVGIG (reference sequence).

This clonotype was observed a handful of times. The chain has TRBV7-2 and TRBJ2-3; D gene unclear. CDR1 is SGHTA and CDR2 is FQGNSA in the germline V gene. V shed 1 base and J shed 2 bases, with 10 bases lying between them. The CDR3 is made up of 15 amino acids. CDR3 amino acids: CASSLVRQFTDTQYF. The CDR3 DNA sequence: TGTGCCAGCAGCTTAGTACGGCAGTTCACAGATACGCAGTATTTT.

The chain employs TRBV18 and TRBJ2-1; a possible D gene is TRBD1 (5 bases). V lost 1 base and J lost 2, with 9 bases in between. CDR1 and CDR2 (germline): KGHSH, LQKENI. The CDR3 covers 15 residues. The CDR3 sequence is CASSPRGSTYNEQFF. CDR3 in DNA: TGTGCCAGCTCACCACGGGGCTCGACCTACAATGAGCAGTTCTTC.

Only a few counts were recorded for this clonotype. The rearrangement links TRBV5-1 to TRBJ2-7, with TRBD2 identical over 9 bases. Germline values: CDR1 SGHRS, CDR2 YFSETQ. This CDR3 has 14 amino acids. The junction had 6 bases not matched to a gene; V was cut back by 3 bases and J by 5 bases. The CDR3 here is CASSWAGGSDEQYF. DNA for the CDR3: TGCGCCAGCAGCTGGGCGGGAGGGTCGGACGAGCAGTACTTC.

This clonotype appeared many times. The chain couples TRBV9 to TRBJ2-1; 8 bases align to TRBD1. Trimming removed 3 bases from V and 1 base from J; junction bases left unmatched: 3. The germline V gene has CDR1 SGDLS and CDR2 YYNGEE. This CDR3 has 15 residues. CDR3 in DNA: TGTGCCAGCAGCGCCAGGGACAGGTCCTACAATGAGCAGTTCTTC. Encoded protein: CASSARDRSYNEQFF.

The table lists this clonotype with a few counts. V usage is TRBV6-1 and J usage is TRBJ2-7; TRBD1 matches 8 bases. This CDR3 spans 14 amino acids. The germline V gene has CDR1 MNHNS and CDR2 SASEGT. After removal of 4 bases from V and 1 base from J, the junction contained 3 bases not matched to a gene. CDR3 nucleotides: TGTGCCAGCAGTGGGACAGGGATGTCCTACGAGCAGTACTTC. Encoded protein: CASSGTGMSYEQYF.

This chain connects TRBV20-1 to TRBJ2-1, with D perhaps matching TRBD2 (6 bases). The germline V and J ends were trimmed by 1 base and 0 bases, with 31 bases remaining between them. The CDR3 runs 22 residues. The germline V gene encodes CDR1 DFQATT and CDR2 SNEGSKA (reference sequence). CDR3 nucleotides: TGCAGTGCTAGAGCACGAACACCGTATTCGGGACTGACTCTCGGCTCCTACAATGAGCAGTTCTTC. It yields the protein CSARARTPYSGLTLGSYNEQFF.

This chain connects TRBV20-1 to TRBJ1-4; TRBD1 is a possible D gene (6 bases). The CDR3 contains 16 residues. Germline loops: CDR1 DFQATT, CDR2 SNEGSKA (reference sequence). V lost 0 bases to trimming and J lost 6 bases, with 17 bases between them. The CDR3: CSARDLARSGDEKLFF. The CDR3 DNA is TGCAGTGCTAGAGATCTTGCTAGGTCAGGGGATGAAAAACTGTTTTTT.

The table lists this clonotype with a few counts. The rearrangement uses TRBV27 and TRBJ2-3, with D possibly matching TRBD2 (6 bases). The V end lost 9 bases, the J end lost 4 bases, and 11 bases lay between the germline ends. This CDR3 has 12 residues. Germline assignment: CDR1 MNHEY and CDR2 SMNVEV (reference sequence). CDR3 sequence reads: CASRRAADTQYF. DNA of the CDR3: TGTGCCAGTAGGAGGGCTGCAGATACGCAGTATTTT.

This clonotype was observed a few times. This chain connects TRBV20-1 to TRBJ1-2; possible D gene TRBD1, 5 bases. CDR1 and CDR2 (germline): DFQATT, SNEGSKA (reference sequence). This CDR3 region has 13 residues. CDR3 in DNA: TGCAGGGAGTGGGCTGACAGAGTCTATGGCTACACCTTC. This encodes CREWADRVYGYTF.